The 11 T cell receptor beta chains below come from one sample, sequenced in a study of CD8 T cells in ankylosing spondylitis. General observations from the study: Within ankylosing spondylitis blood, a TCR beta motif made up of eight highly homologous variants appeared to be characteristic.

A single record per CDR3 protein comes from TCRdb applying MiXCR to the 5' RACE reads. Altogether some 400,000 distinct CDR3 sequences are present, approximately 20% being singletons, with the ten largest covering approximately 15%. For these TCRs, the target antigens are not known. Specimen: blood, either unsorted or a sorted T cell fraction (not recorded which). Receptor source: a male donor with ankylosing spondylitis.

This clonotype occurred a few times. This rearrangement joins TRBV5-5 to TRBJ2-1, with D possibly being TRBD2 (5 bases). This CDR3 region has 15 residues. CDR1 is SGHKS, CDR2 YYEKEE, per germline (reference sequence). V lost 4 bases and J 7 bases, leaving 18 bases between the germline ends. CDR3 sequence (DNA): TGTGCCAGCAGCCGCGGGCTGGGTACGGGAAATGAGCAGTTCTTC. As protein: CASSRGLGTGNEQFF.

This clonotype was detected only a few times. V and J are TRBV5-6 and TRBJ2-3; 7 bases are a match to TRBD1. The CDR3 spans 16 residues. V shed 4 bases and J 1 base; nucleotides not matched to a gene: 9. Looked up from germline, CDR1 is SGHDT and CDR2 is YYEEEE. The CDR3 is CASSIAGTAGTDTQYF. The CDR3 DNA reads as TGTGCCAGCAGCATTGCCGGGACAGCCGGCACAGATACGCAGTATTTT.

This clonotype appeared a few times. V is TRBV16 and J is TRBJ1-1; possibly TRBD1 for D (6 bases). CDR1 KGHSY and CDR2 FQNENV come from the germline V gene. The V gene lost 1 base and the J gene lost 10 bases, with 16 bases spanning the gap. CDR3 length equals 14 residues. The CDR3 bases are TGTGCCAGCAGCCAATGGCAGGACAGTATTGTAGCTTTCTTT. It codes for CASSQWQDSIVAFF.

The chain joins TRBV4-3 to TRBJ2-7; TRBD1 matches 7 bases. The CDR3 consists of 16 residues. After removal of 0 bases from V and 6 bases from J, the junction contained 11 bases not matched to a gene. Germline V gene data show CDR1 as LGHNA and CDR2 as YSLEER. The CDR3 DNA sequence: TGCGCCAGCAGCCAAGACCCCACAGGGGTAATAGGCGAGCAGTACTTC. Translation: CASSQDPTGVIGEQYF.

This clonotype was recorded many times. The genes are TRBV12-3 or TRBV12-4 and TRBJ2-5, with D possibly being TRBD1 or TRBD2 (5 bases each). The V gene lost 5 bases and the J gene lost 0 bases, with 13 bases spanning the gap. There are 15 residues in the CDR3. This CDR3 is CASSRGRLNQETQYF. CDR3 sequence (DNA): TGTGCCAGCAGTAGGGGACGGCTGAACCAAGAGACCCAGTACTTC.

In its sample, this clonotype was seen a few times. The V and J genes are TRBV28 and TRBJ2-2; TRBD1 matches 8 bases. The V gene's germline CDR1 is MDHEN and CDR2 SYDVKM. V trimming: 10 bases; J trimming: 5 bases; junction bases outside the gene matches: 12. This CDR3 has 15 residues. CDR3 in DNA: TGTGCCACAAATCGGCCAGGGGGCTATACCGGGGAGCTGTTTTTT. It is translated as CATNRPGGYTGELFF.

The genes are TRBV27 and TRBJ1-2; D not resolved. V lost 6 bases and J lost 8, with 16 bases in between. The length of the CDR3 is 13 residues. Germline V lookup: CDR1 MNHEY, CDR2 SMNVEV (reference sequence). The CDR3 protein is CASSRLVKGGYTF. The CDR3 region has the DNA TGTGCCAGCAGCCGCTTGGTTAAGGGCGGCTACACCTTC.

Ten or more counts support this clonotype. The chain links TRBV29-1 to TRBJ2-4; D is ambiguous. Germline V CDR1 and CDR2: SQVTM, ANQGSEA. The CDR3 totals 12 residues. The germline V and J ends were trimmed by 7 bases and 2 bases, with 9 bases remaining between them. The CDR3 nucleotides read TGCAGCGCACGGGCGCCCAAAAACATTCAGTACTTC. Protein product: CSARAPKNIQYF.

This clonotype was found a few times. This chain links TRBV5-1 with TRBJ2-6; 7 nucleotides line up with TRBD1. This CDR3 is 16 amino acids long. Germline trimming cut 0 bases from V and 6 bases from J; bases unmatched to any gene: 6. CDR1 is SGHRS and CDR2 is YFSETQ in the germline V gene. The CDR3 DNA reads TGCGCCAGCAGCTTGGTGGGACAGTATTTGGCCAACGTCCTGACTTTC. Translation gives CASSLVGQYLANVLTF.

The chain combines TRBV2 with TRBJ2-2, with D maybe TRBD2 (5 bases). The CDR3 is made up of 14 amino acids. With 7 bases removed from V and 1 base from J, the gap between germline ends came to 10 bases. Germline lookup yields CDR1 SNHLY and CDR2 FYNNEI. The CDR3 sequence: CASIPGRNTGELFF. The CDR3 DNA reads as TGTGCCAGCATTCCGGGGAGGAACACCGGGGAGCTGTTTTTT.

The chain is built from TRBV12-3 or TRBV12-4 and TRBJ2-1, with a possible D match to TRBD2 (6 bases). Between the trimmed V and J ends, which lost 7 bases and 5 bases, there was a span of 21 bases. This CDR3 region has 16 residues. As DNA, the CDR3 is TGTGCCAGCAATCTTCCCCTCCAGCGGGCCGACAATGAGCAGTTCTTC. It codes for CASNLPLQRADNEQFF.